These 14 T cell receptor beta chains were sequenced from one sample in a study of cytomegalovirus exposure and HLA in healthy donors. The assay was immunoSEQ multiplex PCR, and TCRdb's table has in-frame clones only and misses some. This sample has approximately 150,000 clones, with about 89% found just once. The material sequenced was PBMCs. Receptor source: a man aged 18 to 29 in good health and CMV-seropositive.

This clone was detected a few times. This chain uses TRBV2 with TRBJ1-2; tentative D call: TRBD1 (6 bases). V lost 7 bases and J 8 bases, leaving 17 bases between the germline ends. Germline values: CDR1 SNHLY, CDR2 FYNNEI. The CDR3 spans 13 residues. CDR3 amino acids: CASKRTDSRGYTF. In DNA, the CDR3 is TGTGCCAGCAAACGGACAGATTCTAGGGGCTACACCTTC. The complete variable domain, with remaining parts taken from reference TRBV2 and TRBJ1-2, reads EPEVTQTPSHQVTQMGQEVILRCVPISNHLYFYWYRQILGQKVEFLVSFYNNEISEKSEIFDDQFSVERPDGSNFTLKIRSTKLEDSAMYFCASKRTDSRGYTFGSGTRLTVV.

The chain links TRBV2 to TRBJ2-5; D perhaps matches TRBD2 (6 bases). The CDR3 is made up of 15 amino acids. V gave up 4 bases and J gave up 4 bases, with 16 bases separating them. Germline CDR1 reads SNHLY; CDR2 reads FYNNEI. CDR3 in DNA: TGTGCCAGCAGTGTTGGCGGGGCTAGGGGAGAGACCCAGTACTTC. This codes for CASSVGGARGETQYF. Full variable domain (rest looked up from reference TRBV2 and TRBJ2-5): EPEVTQTPSHQVTQMGQEVILRCVPISNHLYFYWYRQILGQKVEFLVSFYNNEISEKSEIFDDQFSVERPDGSNFTLKIRSTKLEDSAMYFCASSVGGARGETQYFGPGTRLLVL.

The genes are TRBV29-1 and TRBJ2-1, with TRBD2 matching 9 bases. The V and J ends lost 0 bases and 5 bases, in that order; junction bases with no gene match: 5. CDR3 size: 15 residues. In germline, CDR1 is SQVTM, CDR2 ANQGSEA. CDR3 DNA: TGCAGCGTTGAAGATCCTAGCGGGATGGACAATGAGCAGTTCTTC. Translation gives CSVEDPSGMDNEQFF.

V gene TRBV10-2 combines with J gene TRBJ1-5; D is unclear. Germline CDR1 is WSHSY and CDR2 is SAAADI. The CDR3 has 15 residues. Deletions cut 2 bases from V and 0 bases from J, with 8 bases between. As DNA, the CDR3 is TGCGCCAGCAGTGAGAGACAACGTAGCAATCAGCCCCAGCATTTT. It translates to CASSERQRSNQPQHF.

The chain is built from TRBV7-2 and TRBJ1-6, with 10 nucleotides matching TRBD1. The J segment lost 7 bases and the V segment lost 4 bases, leaving 4 bases of the junction unmatched. This CDR3 is built from 15 residues. Germline CDR1 and CDR2: SGHTA and FQGNSA. CDR3: CASSYLGQGNSPLHF. CDR3 in DNA: TGTGCCAGCAGCTATTTGGGACAGGGGAATTCACCCCTCCACTTT. Complete variable domain (other parts from reference TRBV7-2 and TRBJ1-6): GAGVSQSPSNKVTEKGKDVELRCDPISGHTALYWYRQSLGQGLEFLIYFQGNSAPDKSGLPSDRFSAERTGGSVSTLTIQRTQQEDSAVYLCASSYLGQGNSPLHFGNGTRLTVT.

The chain carries TRBV4-2 and TRBJ2-3; 12 bases agree with TRBD2. Per germline, CDR1 LGHNA and CDR2 YNFKEQ. Germline trimming cut 1 base from V and 1 base from J; bases unmatched to any gene: 6. The CDR3 contains 18 residues. The chain's CDR3 is CASSQGQSSGRGTDTQYF. The CDR3 bases are TGTGCCAGCAGCCAAGGGCAGTCTAGCGGGAGGGGCACAGATACGCAGTATTTT.

The genes are TRBV11-2 and TRBJ2-1; D may be TRBD2 (6 bases). This CDR3 region has 14 residues. Trimming pared 4 bases from V and 3 bases from J, leaving 10 bases between. Germline V gene data show CDR1 as SGHAT and CDR2 as FQNNGV. DNA for the CDR3: TGTGCCAGCAGCTACCGGGACTTCTACAATGAGCAGTTCTTC. This encodes CASSYRDFYNEQFF.

This chain connects TRBV9 to TRBJ2-5, with TRBD1 matching over 8 bases. V was clipped by 4 bases and J by 4 bases; unmatched bases: 9. This CDR3 is 15 amino acids long. Germline CDR1 SGDLS, CDR2 YYNGEE. In DNA, the CDR3 is TGTGCCAGCAGCAAGACAGGGGAAAGGGCAGAGACCCAGTACTTC. Residues: CASSKTGERAETQYF.

The genes are TRBV9 and TRBJ2-7, with TRBD2 identical over 9 bases. Germline CDR1 SGDLS, CDR2 YYNGEE. This CDR3 is built from 16 residues. V dropped 2 bases and J dropped 5; count of bases not matched to a gene: 11. CDR3 nucleotide sequence: TGTGCCAGCAGCGTTGGGTTTACTAGCGGGTCGGACGAGCAGTACTTC. Translated: CASSVGFTSGSDEQYF. Drawing the rest from reference TRBV9 and TRBJ2-7, the complete variable domain is DSGVTQTPKHLITATGQRVTLRCSPRSGDLSVYWYQQSLDQGLQFLIQYYNGEERAKGNILERFSAQQFPDLHSELNLSSLELGDSALYFCASSVGFTSGSDEQYFGPGTRLTVT.

The rearrangement links TRBV28 to TRBJ2-2; TRBD2 aligns across 8 bases. The germline V gene encodes CDR1 MDHEN and CDR2 SYDVKM. V shed 2 bases and J 11 bases; nucleotides not matched to a gene: 1. There are 12 residues in the CDR3. In nucleotides, the CDR3 is TGTGCCAGCAGTTTAGGGACTAGTGAGCTGTTTTTT. Protein: CASSLGTSELFF.

V gene TRBV6-5 combines with J gene TRBJ1-1, with 8 bases that match TRBD1. Trimming at V came to 4 bases and at J to 6 bases, leaving 10 bases not matched to a gene. Germline assignment: CDR1 MNHEY and CDR2 SVGAGI. The CDR3 extends over 15 amino acids. The CDR3: CASSSADRVLAEAFF. CDR3 in DNA: TGTGCCAGCAGTTCCGCGGACAGGGTATTGGCTGAAGCTTTCTTT.

This chain links TRBV7-2 with TRBJ2-7; the D gene is possibly TRBD2 (7 bases). This CDR3 has 13 amino acids. Trimming stripped 2 bases from V and 5 bases from J, with 10 bases between. Germline values: CDR1 SGHTA, CDR2 FQGNSA. CDR3 amino acids: CASSLRGADEQYF. The CDR3 coding sequence is TGTGCCAGCAGCTTACGGGGGGCGGACGAGCAGTACTTC.

The J gene is TRBJ2-7, the V gene TRBV21-1; TRBD2 is the table's D call and was not checked against the DNA. TRBV21-1 is classified as a pseudogene. This CDR3 is 14 amino acids long. The CDR3 region has the DNA TGTGCCAGCAGCAAAACCAACTATGGAATCGAGCAGTACTTC. Protein product: CASSKTNYGIEQYF.

J is TRBJ2-1 and V is TRBV27, with 7 bases fitting TRBD2. The trim removed 1 base at V and 6 bases at J, leaving 6 bases unmatched. This CDR3 comprises 15 residues. In germline, CDR1 is MNHEY, CDR2 SMNVEV (reference sequence). The CDR3 region has the DNA TGTGCCAGCAGTTTATTTCCTAGCGGTAGCAATGAGCAGTTCTTC. Its protein is CASSLFPSGSNEQFF.